The T cell receptor beta chain under discussion was sequenced for a study of shared clonotypes between healthy human individuals. Across the whole study: Three plates each covered CD4 naive and memory; CD8 naive two, CD8 memory one. Study outcomes and limitations: Sequencing depth was a factor that was expected to affect clonotype sharing among donors.

V shed 0 bases, J shed 0 bases, and the junction held 5 bases outside the gene matches. Germline values: CDR1 ENHRY, CDR2 SYGVKD. The CDR3 extends over 17 amino acids. CD8 memory comprised CD45RO+ plus CCR7-negative CD45RA+ TemRA cells. With regard to this clone: Its specificity is unknown.

Replicate sorted-subset PCRs were loaded with around 200 ng DNA, about 30,000 T cell genomes. Repertoires were generated with immunoSEQ multiplex PCR, while TCRdb's copy carries only in-frame clones and drops some. The sample lists some 700,000 clones; about 92% were seen once. Sequenced: memory CD8+ T cells from PBMCs. Stated subset: CD45RO+ cells pooled with CCR7-negative TemRA cells. The chain links TRBV10-3 to TRBJ2-3; 8 bases match TRBD2. This clonotype was sampled from a man aged 18 to 30 in good health. Some clones in this sample may be carry-over from other donors' samples. The CDR3: CAISESASSGSTDTQYF. The CDR3 DNA follows: TGTGCCATCAGTGAGTCGGCGTCTAGCGGGAGCACAGATACGCAGTATTTT.